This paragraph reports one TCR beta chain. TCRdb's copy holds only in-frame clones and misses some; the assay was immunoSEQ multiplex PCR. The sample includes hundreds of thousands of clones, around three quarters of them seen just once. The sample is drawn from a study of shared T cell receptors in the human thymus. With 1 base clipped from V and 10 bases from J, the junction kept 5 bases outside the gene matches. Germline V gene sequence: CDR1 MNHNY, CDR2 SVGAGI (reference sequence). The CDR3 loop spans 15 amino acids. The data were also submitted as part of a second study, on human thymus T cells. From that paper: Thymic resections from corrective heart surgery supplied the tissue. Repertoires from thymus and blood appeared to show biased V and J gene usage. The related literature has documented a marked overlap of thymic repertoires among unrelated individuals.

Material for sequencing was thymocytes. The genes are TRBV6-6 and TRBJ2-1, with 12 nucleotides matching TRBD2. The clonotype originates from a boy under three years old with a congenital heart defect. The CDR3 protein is CASSYYGTSGSEQFF. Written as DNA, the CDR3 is TGTGCCAGCAGTTACTACGGGACTAGCGGGTCGGAGCAGTTCTTC.